This T cell receptor beta chain is drawn from a study of cytomegalovirus exposure and HLA in healthy donors. Researchers ran the PCR with 60 Vbeta and 13 Jbeta primers. Assay: immunoSEQ multiplex PCR; the TCRdb copy retains only in-frame clones and omits some. The sample has approximately 170,000 clones, 65% to 90% seen once. The sequenced material came from PBMCs. The receptor's source is a male donor in good health and CMV-seronegative.

As DNA, the CDR3 is TGTGCCAGCACTCCGGGGGGCACAGATACGCAGTATTTT. Translated, it gives CASTPGGTDTQYF. The V gene is TRBV27, the J gene TRBJ2-3; D is possibly TRBD2 (6 bases). The germline CDR1 and CDR2 sequences are MNHEY and SMNVEV (reference sequence). This CDR3 region has 13 residues. The germline V and J ends were trimmed by 7 bases and 1 base, with 9 bases remaining between them.